This TCR beta chain was sequenced during a study of siplizumab effects on memory and regulatory T cells. This clone was observed a single time. The CDR3 loop spans 19 amino acids. Per germline, CDR1 MNHEY and CDR2 SMNVEV (reference sequence). Germline trimming cut 1 base from V and 0 bases from J; bases unmatched to any gene: 13. The data were produced by immunoSEQ multiplex PCR, yet TCRdb's version contains in-frame clones alone and is incomplete. The sample carries roughly 75,000 clones, 93% recorded once. The origin of this receptor is a human donor in good health. The sample consisted of CD8+ T cells sorted from blood. The chain is built from TRBV27 and TRBJ2-3, with 7 bases fitting TRBD2. The DNA of the CDR3 is TGTGCCAGCAGTTTATGGTCCTCCCCTGCGGGGGTGAGCACAGATACGCAGTATTTT. This sequence encodes CASSLWSSPAGVSTDTQYF.